This entry is about one TCR beta chain. As yet, its antigen is unknown. The data were taken from a study of post-analysis software for immune sequencing data. About the research overall: Both relapsing-remitting and secondary progressive multiple sclerosis featured among the disease courses, as did progressive-relapsing multiple sclerosis. General study points: Patients had higher frequencies than controls of a few TRBV segments, including TRBV5-6, TRBV5-1 and TRBV20-1. F measure clustering grouped samples strongly by preparation batch.

CDR1 and CDR2 (germline): SGHRS, YFSETQ. J lost 6 bases, V lost 0 bases, and 14 bases had no gene match. This CDR3 spans 18 amino acids. Sequencing libraries made from TCR beta cDNA carried unique molecular identifiers. From around 0.96 to 9.9 million T cells, 450,000 to 550,000 cDNA molecules were obtained. TCRdb re-called the PCR reads through MiXCR, storing one row per CDR3 protein. The sample lists approximately 690,000 distinct CDR3 sequences, around 64% occurring once. Sequencing was done on a sample of blood. This clonotype was sampled from a girl aged 2-9 years with multiple sclerosis. This rearrangement joins TRBV5-1 to TRBJ1-4; 7 positions match TRBD1. The CDR3 DNA follows: TGCGCCAGCAGCTTGGAGGGGGCAGGCGGGGGGCGCCATGAAAAACTGTTTTTT. Protein: CASSLEGAGGGRHEKLFF.